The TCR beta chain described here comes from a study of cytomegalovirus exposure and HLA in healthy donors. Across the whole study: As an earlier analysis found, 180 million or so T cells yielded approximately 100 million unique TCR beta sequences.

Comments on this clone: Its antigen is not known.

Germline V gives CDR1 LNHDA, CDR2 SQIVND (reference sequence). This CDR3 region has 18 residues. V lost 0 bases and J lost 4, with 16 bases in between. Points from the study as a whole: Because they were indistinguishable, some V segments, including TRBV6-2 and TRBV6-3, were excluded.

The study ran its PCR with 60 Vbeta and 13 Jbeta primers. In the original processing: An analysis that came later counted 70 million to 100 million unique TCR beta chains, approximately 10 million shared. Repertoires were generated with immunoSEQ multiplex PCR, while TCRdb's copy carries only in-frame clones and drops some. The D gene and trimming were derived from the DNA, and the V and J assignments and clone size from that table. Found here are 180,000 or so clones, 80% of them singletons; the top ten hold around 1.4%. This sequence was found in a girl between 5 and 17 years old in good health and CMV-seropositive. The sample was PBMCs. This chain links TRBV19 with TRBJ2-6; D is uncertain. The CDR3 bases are TGTGCCAGTAGTATAGATCTATGGCGGAGTTCCGGGGCCAACGTCCTGACTTTC. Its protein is CASSIDLWRSSGANVLTF.